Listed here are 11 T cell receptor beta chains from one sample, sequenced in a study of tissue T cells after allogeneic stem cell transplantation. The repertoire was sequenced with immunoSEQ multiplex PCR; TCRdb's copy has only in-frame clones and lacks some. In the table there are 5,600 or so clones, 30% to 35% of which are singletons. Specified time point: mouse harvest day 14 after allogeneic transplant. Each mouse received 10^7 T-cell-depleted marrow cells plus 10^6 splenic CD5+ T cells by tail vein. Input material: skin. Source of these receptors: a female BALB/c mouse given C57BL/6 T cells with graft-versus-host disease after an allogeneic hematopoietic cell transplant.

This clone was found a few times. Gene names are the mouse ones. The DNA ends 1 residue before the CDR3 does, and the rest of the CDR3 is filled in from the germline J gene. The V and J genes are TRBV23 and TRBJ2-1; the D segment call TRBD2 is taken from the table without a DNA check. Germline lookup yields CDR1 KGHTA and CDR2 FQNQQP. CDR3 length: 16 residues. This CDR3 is CSSSQFRTGGYAEQFF. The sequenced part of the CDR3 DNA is TGCTCCAGCAGTCAATTTAGAACTGGAGGCTATGCTGAGCAGTTC.

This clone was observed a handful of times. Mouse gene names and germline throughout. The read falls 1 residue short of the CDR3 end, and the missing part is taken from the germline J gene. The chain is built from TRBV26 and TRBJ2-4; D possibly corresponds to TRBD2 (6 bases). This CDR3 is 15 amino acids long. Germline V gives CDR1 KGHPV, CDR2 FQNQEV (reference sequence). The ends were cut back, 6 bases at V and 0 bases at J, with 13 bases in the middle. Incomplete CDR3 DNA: TGTGCCAGCAGCCCCGACTGGACTAGTCAAAACACCTTGTAC. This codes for CASSPDWTSQNTLY. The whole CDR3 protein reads CASSPDWTSQNTLYF.

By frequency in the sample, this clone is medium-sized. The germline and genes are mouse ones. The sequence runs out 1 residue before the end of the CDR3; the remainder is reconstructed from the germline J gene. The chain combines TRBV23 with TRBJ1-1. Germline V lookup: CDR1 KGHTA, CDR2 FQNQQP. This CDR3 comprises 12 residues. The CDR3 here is CSSSRGNTEVFF. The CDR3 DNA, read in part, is TGCTCCAGCAGTCGGGGAAACACAGAAGTCTTC.

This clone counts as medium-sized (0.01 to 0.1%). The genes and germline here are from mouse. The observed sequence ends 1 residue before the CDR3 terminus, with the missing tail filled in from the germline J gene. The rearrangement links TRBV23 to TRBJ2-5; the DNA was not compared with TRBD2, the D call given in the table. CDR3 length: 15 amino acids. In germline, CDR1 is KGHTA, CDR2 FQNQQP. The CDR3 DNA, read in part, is TGCTCCAGCAGTCAGGGGGGGGCTAACCAAGACACCCAGTAC. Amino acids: CSSSQGGANQDTQY. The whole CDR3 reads CSSSQGGANQDTQYF.

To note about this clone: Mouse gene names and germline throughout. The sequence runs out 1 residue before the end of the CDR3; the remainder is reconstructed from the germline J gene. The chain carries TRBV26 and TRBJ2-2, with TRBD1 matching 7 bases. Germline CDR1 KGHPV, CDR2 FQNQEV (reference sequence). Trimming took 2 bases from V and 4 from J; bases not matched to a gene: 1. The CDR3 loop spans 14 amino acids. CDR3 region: CASSLDRATGQLYF. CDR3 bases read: TGTGCCAGCAGTCTGGACAGGGCCACCGGGCAGCTCTAC.

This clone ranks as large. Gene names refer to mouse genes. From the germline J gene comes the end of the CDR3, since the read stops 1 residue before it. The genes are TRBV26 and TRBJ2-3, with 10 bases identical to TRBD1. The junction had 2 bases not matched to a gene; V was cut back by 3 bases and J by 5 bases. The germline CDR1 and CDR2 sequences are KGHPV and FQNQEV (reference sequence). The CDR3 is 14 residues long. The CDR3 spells CASSLRDRGETLYF. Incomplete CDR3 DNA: TGTGCCAGCAGTCTCCGGGACAGGGGAGAAACGCTGTAT.

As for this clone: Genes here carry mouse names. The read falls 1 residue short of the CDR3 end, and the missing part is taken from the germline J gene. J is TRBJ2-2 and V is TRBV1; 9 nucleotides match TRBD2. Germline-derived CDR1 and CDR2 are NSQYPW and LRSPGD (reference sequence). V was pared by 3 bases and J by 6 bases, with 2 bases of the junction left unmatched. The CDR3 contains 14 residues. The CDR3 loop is CTCSAWGGPGQLYF. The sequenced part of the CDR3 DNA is TGCACCTGCAGTGCCTGGGGGGGGCCCGGGCAGCTCTAC.

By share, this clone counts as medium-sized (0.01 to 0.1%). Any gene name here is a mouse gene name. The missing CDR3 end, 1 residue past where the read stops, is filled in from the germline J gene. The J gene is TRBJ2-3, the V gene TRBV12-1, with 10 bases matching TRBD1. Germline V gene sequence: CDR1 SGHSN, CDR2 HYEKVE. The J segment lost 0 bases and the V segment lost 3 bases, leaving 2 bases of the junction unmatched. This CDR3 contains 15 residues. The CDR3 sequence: CASSGQGVSAETLYF. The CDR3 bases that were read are TGTGCCAGCTCTGGACAGGGGGTTAGTGCAGAAACGCTGTAT.

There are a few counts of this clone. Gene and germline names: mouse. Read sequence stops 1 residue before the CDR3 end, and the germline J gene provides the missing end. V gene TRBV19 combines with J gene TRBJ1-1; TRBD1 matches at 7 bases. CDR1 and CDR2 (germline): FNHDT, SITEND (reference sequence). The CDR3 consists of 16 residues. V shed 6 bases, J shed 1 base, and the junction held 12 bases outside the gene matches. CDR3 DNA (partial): TGTGCCAGCAACCCGAGACAGGGAAGGGGGAACACAGAAGTCTTC. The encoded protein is CASNPRQGRGNTEVF. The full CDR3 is CASNPRQGRGNTEVFF.

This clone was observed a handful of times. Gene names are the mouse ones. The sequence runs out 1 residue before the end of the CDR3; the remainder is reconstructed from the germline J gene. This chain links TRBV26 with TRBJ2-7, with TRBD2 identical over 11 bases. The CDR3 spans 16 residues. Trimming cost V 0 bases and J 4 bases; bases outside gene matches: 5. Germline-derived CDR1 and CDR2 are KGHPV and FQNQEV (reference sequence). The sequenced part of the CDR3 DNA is TGTGCCAGCAGTCTGTCAAGGGGGACTGGGGGTTATGAACAGTAC. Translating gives CASSLSRGTGGYEQY. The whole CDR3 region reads CASSLSRGTGGYEQYF.

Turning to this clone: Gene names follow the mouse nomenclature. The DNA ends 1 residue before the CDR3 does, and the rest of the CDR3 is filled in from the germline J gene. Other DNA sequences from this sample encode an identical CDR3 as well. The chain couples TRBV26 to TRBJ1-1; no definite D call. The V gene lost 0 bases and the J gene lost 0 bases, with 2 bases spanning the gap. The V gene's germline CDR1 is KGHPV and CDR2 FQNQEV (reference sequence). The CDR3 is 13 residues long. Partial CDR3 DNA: TGTGCCAGCAGTCTGTCTGCAAACACAGAAGTCTTC. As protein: CASSLSANTEVF. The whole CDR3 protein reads CASSLSANTEVFF.